This TCR beta chain emerged from a study of cytomegalovirus exposure and HLA in healthy donors. Germline loops: CDR1 SEHNR, CDR2 FQNEAQ (reference sequence). CDR3 length: 13 residues. V lost 4 bases and J lost 6, with 9 bases in between. Assay: immunoSEQ multiplex PCR; the TCRdb copy retains only in-frame clones and omits some. The sample yields 55,000 to 65,000 clones, roughly 92% seen once. The source of this sequence is a man aged 18 to 30 in good health and CMV-seronegative. The sequenced sample was PBMCs. The J gene is TRBJ2-2, the V gene TRBV7-9, with D uncertain. DNA of the CDR3: TGTGCCAGCAGCTCGGCGGCACCCGGGGAGCTGTTTTTT. The encoded protein is CASSSAAPGELFF. The full variable domain, rest sourced from reference TRBV7-9 and TRBJ2-2, is DTGVSQNPRHKITKRGQNVTFRCDPISEHNRLYWYRQTLGQGPEFLTYFQNEAQLEKSRLLSDRFSAERPKGSFSTLEIQRTEQGDSAMYLCASSSAAPGELFFGEGSRLTVL.